The rows below give T cell receptor beta chains drawn from one sample of a study of blood T cell repertoires in COVID-19. Clones were sequenced by immunoSEQ multiplex PCR, and TCRdb holds only the in-frame ones, with some missing. The sample lists some 64,000 clones, 70% to 90% seen once, with less than 4.5% in the top ten. The sample comprised peripheral blood. These receptors all stem from a man in his fifties with active COVID-19. The CDR3 runs from the conserved cysteine through the conserved F or W. Fields, in order: J gene, clone size, D gene, CDR3 length, V gene, CDR3 protein, CDR3 DNA. The D gene is left open where the match is weak. Not every row has a clone size; where given, it reads once, few, many or a size class.

TRBJ1-5,NA,TRBD1,14,TRBV6-5,CASRPDRSGQPQHF,TGTGCCAGCAGACCGGACAGGAGTGGGCAGCCCCAGCATTTT
TRBJ2-2,NA,NA,14,TRBV5-1,CASSLEYRGGELFF,TGCGCCAGCAGCTTGGAGTATCGCGGCGGGGAGCTGTTTTTT
TRBJ2-7,few,TRBD1,15,TRBV6-5,CASSSWTGSSYEQYF,TGTGCCAGCAGCTCCTGGACAGGGAGCTCCTACGAGCAGTACTTC
TRBJ2-2,NA,TRBD2,15,TRBV24-1,CATRFSGGDTGELFF,TGTGCCACCAGGTTCAGCGGGGGGGATACCGGGGAGCTGTTTTTT
TRBJ1-4,few,TRBD1,16,TRBV7-2,CASRSGTGRTNEKLFF,TGTGCCAGCAGATCCGGGACAGGGAGGACTAATGAAAAACTGTTTTTT
TRBJ2-7,NA,NA,14,TRBV6-5,CASSYSRSGYEQYF,TGTGCCAGCAGTTACTCACGGTCTGGCTACGAGCAGTACTTC
TRBJ1-3,NA,NA,14,TRBV29-1,CSVNDGSSGNTIYF,TGCAGCGTGAACGACGGGAGCTCTGGAAACACCATATATTTT
TRBJ1-4,NA,TRBD1,14,TRBV29-1,CTSDLDRGNEKLFF,TGCACCTCCGACTTAGACAGGGGAAATGAAAAACTGTTTTTT
TRBJ2-3,once,TRBD1,14,TRBV7-9,CASSLSQGAGGQYF,TGTGCCAGCAGCTTATCTCAGGGGGCGGGCGGGCAGTATTTT
TRBJ2-5,few,TRBD2,15,TRBV19,CASSRGSGGPATQYF,TGTGCCAGTAGTAGGGGTAGCGGGGGTCCTGCGACCCAGTACTTC
TRBJ1-5,NA,NA,15,TRBV15,CATSRDQLSNQPQHF,TGTGCCACCAGCAGAGATCAACTTAGCAATCAGCCCCAGCATTTT
TRBJ1-1,NA,NA,13,TRBV5-5,CASSPLSVSEAFF,TGTGCCAGCAGCCCCCTTAGTGTATCTGAAGCTTTCTTT
TRBJ1-1,NA,TRBD1,14,TRBV3-1/TRBV3-2,CASRARGSRTEAFF,TGTGCCAGCAGAGCCAGGGGGAGTCGGACTGAAGCTTTCTTT
TRBJ2-3,NA,TRBD2,16,TRBV6-1,CASSEAAGALTDTQYF,TGTGCCAGCAGTGAGGCAGCGGGGGCCCTCACAGATACGCAGTATTTT
TRBJ1-1,NA,NA,15,TRBV14,CASSRFRDKNTEAFF,TGTGCCAGCAGCCGGTTCCGGGATAAGAACACTGAAGCTTTCTTT
TRBJ1-1,NA,NA,15,TRBV5-1,CASSAGHTVNTEAFF,TGCGCCAGCAGCGCTGGTCACACCGTGAACACTGAAGCTTTCTTT
TRBJ1-1,NA,NA,13,TRBV6-5,CASSLGQLGEAFF,TGTGCCAGCAGTTTAGGACAGCTGGGGGAAGCTTTCTTT
TRBJ1-4,once,TRBD1,17,TRBV19,CASSLGQGGSTNEKLFF,TGTGCCAGTAGCCTTGGACAGGGAGGGTCTACTAATGAAAAACTGTTTTTT
TRBJ2-1,NA,NA,13,TRBV7-3,CASSYGAYNEQFF,TGTGCCAGCAGCTACGGGGCCTACAATGAGCAGTTCTTC
TRBJ2-3,NA,NA,14,TRBV5-4,CASSLGSSTDTQYF,TGTGCCAGCAGCTTGGGGAGTAGCACAGATACGCAGTATTTT
TRBJ2-1,NA,NA,11,TRBV6-5,CRGPAYNEQFF,TGTAGAGGGCCAGCCTACAATGAGCAGTTCTTC
TRBJ2-5,NA,TRBD1,16,TRBV5-1,CASSLEGATNQETQYF,TGCGCCAGCAGCTTGGAGGGGGCGACGAACCAAGAGACCCAGTACTTC
TRBJ1-2,NA,TRBD1,17,TRBV5-5,CASSFLQGGFSNYGYTF,TGTGCCAGCAGCTTCTTGCAGGGGGGATTTTCTAACTATGGCTACACCTTC
TRBJ1-1,NA,NA,13,TRBV10-1,CASSPVSNTEAFF,TGCGCCAGCAGTCCAGTCTCGAACACTGAAGCTTTCTTT
TRBJ2-3,NA,TRBD2,16,TRBV10-3,CATSPGLAGSKDTQYF,TGTGCCACCAGCCCGGGGCTAGCGGGGTCTAAAGATACGCAGTATTTT
TRBJ2-2,NA,TRBD2,13,TRBV19,CASSSGGTGELFF,TGTGCCAGCAGTAGCGGGGGCACCGGGGAGCTGTTTTTT
TRBJ2-1,once,NA,15,TRBV18,CASSPRGVSYNEQFF,TGTGCCAGCTCACCCAGGGGCGTCTCCTACAATGAGCAGTTCTTC
TRBJ2-7,NA,NA,14,TRBV25-1,CASSEVGQSYEQYF,TGTGCCAGCAGTGAGGTAGGACAGTCCTACGAGCAGTACTTC
TRBJ2-1,NA,TRBD2,16,TRBV28,CASSPSSGSSYNEQFF,TGTGCCAGCAGTCCCTCTAGCGGCAGCTCCTACAATGAGCAGTTCTTC
TRBJ1-6,NA,TRBD1,16,TRBV6-1,CASSGGSGTEGSPLHF,TGTGCCAGCAGTGGGGGCTCCGGGACAGAAGGTTCACCCCTCCACTTT
TRBJ2-1,NA,NA,15,TRBV2,CASPVTESSYNEQFF,TGTGCCAGCCCTGTAACAGAGAGCTCCTACAATGAGCAGTTCTTC
TRBJ1-1,few,TRBD1,11,TRBV2,CATTGGLEAFF,TGTGCCACGACAGGGGGCCTTGAAGCTTTCTTT
TRBJ2-3,NA,TRBD2,17,TRBV5-1,CASTLAPAGGSTDTQYF,TGCGCCAGCACCTTAGCCCCAGCGGGGGGCTCCACAGATACGCAGTATTTT
TRBJ2-2,NA,NA,16,TRBV3-1/TRBV3-2,CASSSDGRGNTGELFF,TGTGCCAGCAGCTCAGACGGGCGGGGGAACACCGGGGAGCTGTTTTTT
TRBJ2-6,NA,NA,19,TRBV4-1,CASSQGGFLVPSGANVLTF,TGCGCCAGCAGCCAAGGAGGATTCCTCGTCCCCTCTGGGGCCAACGTCCTGACTTTC
TRBJ2-7,NA,NA,16,TRBV11-2,CASSRNQGGAGYEQYF,TGTGCCAGCAGCCGAAACCAGGGGGGTGCGGGATACGAGCAGTACTTC
TRBJ1-6,NA,NA,17,TRBV5-1,CASSLGHTDSYNSPLHF,TGCGCCAGCAGCTTGGGACACACAGACTCCTATAATTCACCCCTCCACTTT
TRBJ2-3,NA,TRBD1,13,TRBV25-1,CAARDRGTDTQYF,TGTGCCGCCCGGGACAGGGGAACAGATACGCAGTATTTT
TRBJ2-1,NA,NA,19,TRBV29-1,CSVEEVSGFDSNFLNEQFF,TGCAGCGTTGAAGAGGTAAGTGGGTTCGACAGCAACTTCCTAAATGAGCAGTTCTTC
TRBJ2-2,once,NA,15,TRBV9,CASSVGTGNTGELFF,TGTGCCAGCAGCGTAGGCACGGGGAACACCGGGGAGCTGTTTTTT
TRBJ1-3,NA,NA,15,TRBV19,CAIRGKTLLGNTIYF,TGTGCCATCAGGGGTAAAACCCTACTCGGAAACACCATATATTTT
TRBJ2-3,NA,NA,11,TRBV3-1/TRBV3-2,CASSQSYTQYF,TGTGCCAGCAGCCAATCTTATACGCAGTATTTT
TRBJ1-5,NA,NA,16,TRBV7-2,CASSLGSAGAKQPQHF,TGTGCCAGCAGCTTAGGGAGTGCGGGGGCAAAGCAGCCCCAGCATTTT
TRBJ1-2,few,NA,15,TRBV27,CASSLTGIPRYGYTF,TGTGCCAGCAGCCTAACAGGGATACCTCGCTATGGCTACACCTTC
TRBJ2-7,NA,TRBD1,14,TRBV18,CASSVQGAGYEQYF,TGTGCCAGCTCAGTCCAGGGGGCGGGTTACGAGCAGTACTTC
TRBJ1-6,NA,NA,14,TRBV6-5,CASSPGGGPSPLHF,TGTGCCAGCAGTCCCGGGGGGGGGCCCTCACCCCTCCACTTT
TRBJ1-5,NA,NA,14,TRBV19,CASSSGGVNQPQHF,TGTGCCAGTAGTTCGGGGGGGGTTAATCAGCCCCAGCATTTT
TRBJ1-2,NA,TRBD1,12,TRBV5-6,CASSKRTGGYTF,TGTGCCAGCAGCAAAAGGACAGGTGGCTACACCTTC
TRBJ1-1,NA,TRBD1,13,TRBV12-3/TRBV12-4,CASSHNRGTEAFF,TGTGCCAGCAGTCACAACAGGGGCACTGAAGCTTTCTTT
TRBJ1-5,NA,NA,15,TRBV19,CASSIGQRSNQPQHF,TGTGCCAGTAGTATAGGACAGAGAAGCAATCAGCCCCAGCATTTT
TRBJ1-1,NA,TRBD1,15,TRBV5-8,CASSSLQGLGTEAFF,TGTGCCAGCAGCTCATTACAGGGGTTAGGGACTGAAGCTTTCTTT
TRBJ2-7,NA,NA,12,TRBV12-3/TRBV12-4,CASSAQGYEQYF,TGTGCCAGCAGTGCACAGGGTTACGAGCAGTACTTC
TRBJ2-7,NA,NA,11,TRBV29-1,CSVGWGDEQYF,TGCAGCGTTGGGTGGGGCGACGAGCAGTACTTC
TRBJ2-7,NA,NA,12,TRBV12-3/TRBV12-4,CASSPGYHEQYF,TGTGCCAGCAGCCCCGGTTACCACGAGCAGTACTTC
TRBJ2-1,NA,TRBD2,17,TRBV5-4,CASSFGLAGGTYNEQFF,TGTGCCAGCAGCTTCGGTCTAGCGGGGGGTACCTACAATGAGCAGTTCTTC